This TCR beta chain stems from a study of neurological immune-mediated disorders. The CDR3 covers 15 residues. The germline V gene has CDR1 SGHDT and CDR2 YYEEEE. The V end was cut by 7 bases, the J end by 3 bases, with 17 bases between. This clonotype has at least ten counts. Its antigen is as yet unknown. The unsorted libraries originated from 2 million PBMCs that had been stored at -80 C. Study findings and constraints: The repertoires of 18 of 34 multiple sclerosis patients fell into one related-CDR3 cluster (a possible signature) under phylogenetic grouping. Patients with HTLV-1-associated myelopathy showed the most TCR clonal expansion. Those with multiple sclerosis showed the least, falling below healthy controls.

5'RACE employing 10-nucleotide random UMIs yielded the cDNA. One entry per CDR3 protein, called by TCRdb with MiXCR from the 5' RACE reads. The table shows 80,000 to 85,000 distinct CDR3 sequences, with 2% to 3% occurring only once. The TCR sequence derives from a woman in her twenties or thirties with multiple sclerosis. The J gene is TRBJ2-1, the V gene TRBV5-6, with D perhaps matching TRBD1 or TRBD2 (6 bases each). The sequencing input was PBMCs. The CDR3 sequence is CASEPVGGSYNEQFF. In nucleotides, the CDR3 is TGTGCCAGCGAACCCGTGGGGGGCAGCTACAATGAGCAGTTCTTC.